These 31 T cell receptor beta chains originate from one sample sequenced in a study of cytomegalovirus exposure and HLA in healthy donors. Vbeta (60) and Jbeta (13) primers were used in the PCR. TCRdb's copy holds only in-frame clones and misses some; the assay was immunoSEQ multiplex PCR. Of about 190,000 clones listed, 80% to 85% are singletons. Sequencing was performed on PBMCs. All receptors come from a boy aged 10-17 years in good health and CMV-seronegative.

The count of this clone is one. The chain is built from TRBV6-5 and TRBJ1-3; D call uncertain. Trimming took off 6 bases at V and 4 bases at J, with 10 bases between the two ends. Germline lookup yields CDR1 MNHEY and CDR2 SVGAGI. The CDR3 totals 13 residues. Written as DNA, the CDR3 is TGTGCCAGCAGCCCCCCAGGAGGAAACACCATATATTTT. As protein: CASSPPGGNTIYF.

The chain recombines TRBV5-6 with TRBJ2-1, with 9 bases aligning to TRBD1. CDR3 length: 14 amino acids. V was pared by 2 bases and J by 10 bases, with 7 bases of the junction left unmatched. Germline assignment: CDR1 SGHDT and CDR2 YYEEEE. CDR3 sequence: CASSLPGQGFEQFF. CDR3 DNA sequence: TGTGCCAGCAGCTTACCGGGACAGGGCTTCGAGCAGTTCTTC.

The rearrangement links TRBV28 to TRBJ2-3; TRBD2 aligns across 11 bases. V lost 6 bases to trimming and J lost 3 bases; unmatched junction nucleotides: 8. CDR1 is MDHEN and CDR2 is SYDVKM in the germline V gene. The CDR3 consists of 16 residues. The CDR3, as DNA: TGTGCCAGCAGCCGCTTTCGACTAGCGGGGACAGATACGCAGTATTTT. Its protein is CASSRFRLAGTDTQYF.

This clone appeared once. The rearrangement joins TRBV9 to TRBJ2-7, with TRBD1 matching 7 bases. CDR1 SGDLS and CDR2 YYNGEE come from the germline V gene. J lost 3 bases, V lost 3 bases, and 6 bases had no gene match. The CDR3 is 14 residues long. CDR3 amino acids: CASSAGTVGYEQYF. The CDR3 nucleotides read TGTGCCAGCAGCGCGGGGACAGTCGGCTACGAGCAGTACTTC.

The CDR3 is CASSLEIGQETVLTF. The CDR3 DNA sequence: TGTGCCAGCAGCTTAGAGATCGGACAGGAGACCGTCCTGACTTTC. The chain links TRBV7-9 to TRBJ2-6; 7 bases are a match to TRBD1. This CDR3 spans 15 amino acids. Germline V gene data show CDR1 as SEHNR and CDR2 as FQNEAQ (reference sequence). V dropped 1 base and J dropped 12; count of bases not matched to a gene: 9.

The rearrangement uses TRBV10-1 and TRBJ2-3; D is possibly TRBD1 (5 bases). The length of the CDR3 is 17 residues. The germline gives CDR1 WNHNN, CDR2 SYGVQD (reference sequence). The V gene lost 2 bases and the J gene lost 0 bases, with 15 bases spanning the gap. In DNA, the CDR3 is TGCGCCAGCAGTGAGCCCGCTGAGGACACAAGCACAGATACGCAGTATTTT. This sequence encodes CASSEPAEDTSTDTQYF.

V and J are TRBV2 and TRBJ2-3, with D maybe TRBD2 (6 bases). Germline lookup yields CDR1 SNHLY and CDR2 FYNNEI. CDR3 length equals 15 residues. V was pared by 6 bases and J by 7 bases, with 20 bases between. Here the CDR3 reads CASSRDSRVRNTQYF. DNA for the CDR3: TGTGCCAGCAGCAGGGACTCTAGGGTTCGGAATACGCAGTATTTT.

This chain connects TRBV5-1 to TRBJ2-3; the match to TRBD1 covers 7 bases. CDR1 and CDR2 from the germline V gene are SGHRS and YFSETQ. V was clipped by 1 base and J by 3 bases; unmatched bases: 8. The CDR3 has 16 residues. CDR3 protein: CASSLRPPTGTDTQYF. CDR3 coding DNA: TGCGCCAGCAGCTTGAGGCCCCCGACAGGGACAGATACGCAGTATTTT.

This clone has only a few counts. The chain has TRBV30 and TRBJ2-5, with 10 bases identical to TRBD1. The length of the CDR3 is 16 residues. Germline CDR1 GTSNPN, CDR2 SVGIG (reference sequence). V lost 3 bases and J lost 7; bases outside the gene matches: 14. The CDR3 DNA reads TGTGCCTGGAGCCAACGACAGGGGGCGAGTGGTGGGACCCAGTACTTC. Translating gives CAWSQRQGASGGTQYF.

J is TRBJ2-1 and V is TRBV29-1; 7 nucleotides align to TRBD1. The CDR3 runs 14 residues. CDR1 is SQVTM and CDR2 is ANQGSEA in the germline V gene. With 3 bases clipped from V and 2 bases from J, the junction kept 4 bases outside the gene matches. This CDR3 is CSVDPRGTYNEQFF. CDR3 coding DNA: TGCAGCGTTGATCCCAGGGGGACCTACAATGAGCAGTTCTTC.

This chain connects TRBV4-1 to TRBJ2-7, with TRBD1 matching over 8 bases. Germline CDR1 reads MGHRA; CDR2 reads YSYEKL. CDR3 length: 22 amino acids. Trimming at V came to 0 bases and at J to 4 bases, leaving 26 bases not matched to a gene. The DNA for the CDR3 is TGCGCCAGCAGCCAAGAAGACTATGGGAGTAGGGTGGGACAGGTCCGTTTGTACGAGCAGTACTTC. This sequence encodes CASSQEDYGSRVGQVRLYEQYF.

The V and J genes are TRBV6-5 and TRBJ2-3; D is perhaps TRBD1 (5 bases). Deletions cut 3 bases from V and 0 bases from J, with 13 bases between. This CDR3 contains 16 residues. Germline-derived CDR1 and CDR2 are MNHEY and SVGAGI. Here the CDR3 DNA reads TGTGCCAGCAGTTATTGGGGCAACCCGAGCACAGATACGCAGTATTTT. This gives the protein CASSYWGNPSTDTQYF.

In DNA form, the CDR3 reads TGTGCCAGCAGCATAGGACAGACCTACAATGAGCAGTTCTTC. It translates to CASSIGQTYNEQFF. The rearrangement joins TRBV5-6 to TRBJ2-1; D may be TRBD1 (6 bases). The V gene's germline CDR1 is SGHDT and CDR2 YYEEEE. V shed 4 bases and J shed 2 bases, with 10 bases lying between them. The CDR3 runs to 14 residues. The full variable domain, with the rest looked up from reference TRBV5-6 and TRBJ2-1, is DAGVTQSPTHLIKTRGQQVTLRCSPKSGHDTVSWYQQALGQGPQFIFQYYEEEERQRGNFPDRFSGHQFPNYSSELNVNALLLGDSALYLCASSIGQTYNEQFFGPGTRLTVL.

The rearrangement joins TRBV6-6 to TRBJ1-5; 7 bases agree with TRBD1. J lost 7 bases, V lost 6 bases, and 12 bases had no gene match. This CDR3 has 15 amino acids. Germline V gene lookup returns CDR1 MNHNY and CDR2 SVGAGI (reference sequence). The CDR3 DNA sequence: TGTGCCAGCAGACTACAGGGGAACGGGCGACAGCCCCAGCATTTT. It specifies CASRLQGNGRQPQHF.

This chain links TRBV28 with TRBJ2-3, with 11 bases lining up with TRBD1. The CDR3 contains 13 residues. Per the germline V gene, CDR1 is MDHEN and CDR2 is SYDVKM. V lost 8 bases, J lost 5 bases, and 3 bases stayed unmatched. Here the CDR3 reads CASRDRGRDTQYF. DNA for the CDR3: TGTGCCAGCCGGGACAGGGGGAGAGATACGCAGTATTTT.

The chain has TRBV6-1 and TRBJ1-5, with D possibly being TRBD1 (6 bases). Trimming removed 6 bases at V and 3 bases at J, with 12 bases between. The V gene's germline CDR1 is MNHNS and CDR2 SASEGT. The CDR3 runs to 14 residues. Written as DNA, the CDR3 is TGTGCCAGCAGAGAGACAGGAGTCAATCAGCCCCAGCATTTT. The encoded protein is CASRETGVNQPQHF.

This clone occurred a few times. This sequence joins TRBV7-9 and TRBJ2-7; 7 bases map to TRBD1. The length of the CDR3 is 16 residues. CDR1 SEHNR and CDR2 FQNEAQ come from the germline V gene (reference sequence). With 4 bases clipped from V and 4 bases from J, the junction kept 13 bases outside the gene matches. The CDR3 sequence: CASSSTGEGAPYEQYF. CDR3 bases: TGTGCCAGCAGCTCCACCGGCGAGGGGGCGCCTTACGAGCAGTACTTC.

The rearrangement uses TRBV7-2 and TRBJ1-2; D ambiguous. The CDR3 sequence is 13 residues long. Germline V gene lookup returns CDR1 SGHTA and CDR2 FQGNSA. V lost 3 bases, J lost 8 bases, and 13 bases lay in between. The DNA for the CDR3 is TGTGCCAGCAGCTTGAGGTTGGGAGGAGGCTACACCTTC. Translating it yields CASSLRLGGGYTF.

The sample holds one count of this clone. The chain uses TRBV29-1 and TRBJ1-1, with 12 bases that match TRBD1. This CDR3 spans 17 amino acids. CDR1 is SQVTM and CDR2 is ANQGSEA in the germline V gene. The ends lost 6 bases at V and 4 bases at J; junction bases unmatched: 15. CDR3 in DNA: TGCAGCGTAGTAGGTATCCGGGACAGGGGGCGAGGCACTGAAGCTTTCTTT. It yields the protein CSVVGIRDRGRGTEAFF.

The chain joins TRBV28 to TRBJ1-6, with TRBD1 matching over 9 bases. V was pared by 3 bases and J by 13 bases, with 13 bases of the junction left unmatched. The germline CDR1 and CDR2 sequences are MDHEN and SYDVKM. The CDR3 runs 16 residues. The CDR3 region has the DNA TGTGCCAGCAGTTTTGGGACAGGGCGTCTACTCATTCCCCTCCACTTT. This sequence encodes CASSFGTGRLLIPLHF.

Regarding this clone: The junction shows a germline mismatch at one end, possibly a read error. The chain links TRBV7-7 to TRBJ1-1; no reliable D call. The CDR3 sequence is 13 residues long. CDR1 SSHAT and CDR2 FNYEAQ come from the germline V gene (reference sequence). The CDR3 DNA reads as TGTGCTAGCAGCTTAGGCAGGAACACTGAAGCTTTCTTT. Encoded protein: CASSLGRNTEAFF.

The rearrangement uses TRBV6-6 and TRBJ2-7; D may be TRBD1 (5 bases). Germline V gene sequence: CDR1 MNHNY, CDR2 SVGAGI (reference sequence). The V and J ends lost 7 bases and 1 base respectively, with 8 bases between them. The CDR3 spans 12 residues. This CDR3 reads CASTTGSYEQYF. In DNA form, the CDR3 reads TGTGCCAGCACAACAGGATCCTACGAGCAGTACTTC.

The gene calls are TRBV9 and TRBJ2-5; tentative D call: TRBD2 (5 bases). CDR3 length: 16 amino acids. Trimming pared 4 bases from V and 3 bases from J, leaving 19 bases between. Germline V lookup: CDR1 SGDLS, CDR2 YYNGEE. The CDR3 nucleotides are TGTGCCAGCAGCTCATCCGACGGGATTATAAAAGAGACCCAGTACTTC. It is translated as CASSSSDGIIKETQYF.

The count of this clone is one. This rearrangement joins TRBV5-6 to TRBJ1-6; weak D call: TRBD1 (6 bases). The CDR3 has 13 residues. The germline V gene has CDR1 SGHDT and CDR2 YYEEEE. V dropped 6 bases and J dropped 9 bases, with 13 bases sitting between them. The CDR3 sequence: CASTGTIRSPLHF. CDR3 in DNA: TGTGCCAGCACCGGGACAATTCGTTCACCCCTCCACTTT.

The rearrangement uses TRBV28 and TRBJ2-7, with 8 bases lining up with TRBD1. The CDR3 sequence is 11 residues long. Germline lookup yields CDR1 MDHEN and CDR2 SYDVKM. The junction had 8 bases not matched to a gene; V was cut back by 7 bases and J by 12 bases. CDR3 nucleotides: TGTGCCAGCACTCAACAGGGGGTTACGTACTTC. Translated, it gives CASTQQGVTYF.

The chain joins TRBV15 to TRBJ2-2, with 12 bases lining up with TRBD2. This CDR3 has 17 residues. With V trimmed by 1 base and J by 5 bases, 5 bases remained unmatched. Per the germline V gene, CDR1 is LNHNV and CDR2 is YYDKDF (reference sequence). CDR3 region: CATSRVGTSGRTGELFF. In nucleotides, the CDR3 is TGTGCCACCAGCAGAGTCGGTACTAGCGGGAGGACCGGGGAGCTGTTTTTT.

CDR3 in amino acids: CASSGTGNSPLHF. The CDR3 nucleotides read TGTGCCAGCAGTGGGACAGGGAATTCACCCCTCCACTTT. The rearrangement links TRBV2 to TRBJ1-6; 8 nucleotides line up with TRBD1. This CDR3 region has 13 residues. V shed 4 bases, J shed 7 bases, and the junction held 0 bases outside the gene matches. CDR1 SNHLY and CDR2 FYNNEI come from the germline V gene.

This chain links TRBV9 with TRBJ2-3; D is perhaps TRBD2 (6 bases). The V gene's germline CDR1 is SGDLS and CDR2 YYNGEE. V was trimmed by 1 base and J by 2 bases, leaving 8 bases between them. The CDR3 loop spans 14 amino acids. For the CDR3, the DNA is TGTGCCAGCAGCGTACGGAGGGACACAGATACGCAGTATTTT. Amino acids: CASSVRRDTDTQYF. Using reference TRBV9 and TRBJ2-3 for the parts outside the CDR3, the full variable domain is DSGVTQTPKHLITATGQRVTLRCSPRSGDLSVYWYQQSLDQGLQFLIQYYNGEERAKGNILERFSAQQFPDLHSELNLSSLELGDSALYFCASSVRRDTDTQYFGPGTRLTVL.

V and J are TRBV30 and TRBJ2-1; TRBD1 matches at 9 bases. V shed 0 bases, J shed 10 bases, and the junction held 10 bases outside the gene matches. CDR3 length equals 15 residues. Germline V lookup: CDR1 GTSNPN, CDR2 SVGIG (reference sequence). The CDR3 nucleotides are TGTGCCTGGAGTGTCCGGGACAGGGACCTAGCGGAGCAGTTCTTC. This gives the protein CAWSVRDRDLAEQFF.

The chain carries TRBV28 and TRBJ2-7, with D hard to call. This CDR3 is 14 amino acids long. V lost 3 bases to trimming and J lost 0 bases, with 9 bases between them. The germline V gene encodes CDR1 MDHEN and CDR2 SYDVKM. The CDR3 reads CASSLASHSYEQYF. In DNA form, the CDR3 reads TGTGCCAGCAGTTTGGCTTCTCACTCCTACGAGCAGTACTTC.

This clone turned up a few times. The chain recombines TRBV4-2 with TRBJ2-3; tentatively, D is TRBD2 (6 bases). Germline V gene sequence: CDR1 LGHNA, CDR2 YNFKEQ. V dropped 0 bases and J dropped 2 bases, with 18 bases sitting between them. The CDR3 consists of 18 residues. This CDR3 is CASSQDVRLAPFTDTQYF. CDR3 DNA sequence: TGTGCCAGCAGCCAAGATGTAAGGCTAGCGCCTTTCACAGATACGCAGTATTTT.